This T cell receptor beta chain was recorded in a study of blood T cell repertoires in COVID-19. As for the study in general: The United States, Italy and Spain supplied acute and convalescent COVID-19 samples.

All enrollees were roughly 18 to 90 years old and from roughly 26 US areas. Cohorts were assigned according to the clinical history that participants reported. Per the study methods: Estimates of nucleated cell counts were drawn from the amplification of reference gene primers. Generated by immunoSEQ multiplex PCR, the TCRdb table keeps only in-frame clones and is missing some. The DNA gave D and trimming, while V, J and clone size come from that table. The repertoire holds about 400,000 clones, with approximately 86% as singletons. The CDR3 length is 15 residues. Trimming cost V 10 bases and J 0 bases, with 15 bases left between them. The germline V gene has CDR1 KGHDR and CDR2 SFDVKD.

The chain links TRBV24-1 to TRBJ1-3, with D possibly TRBD1 on 5 matching bases. The source material was PBMCs or T cells enriched from blood (not recorded which). The source is a woman aged 40 to 50 with acute COVID-19. CDR3 bases: TGTGCCACTACCATTAAGGGGTACTCTGGAAACACCATATATTTT. This encodes CATTIKGYSGNTIYF.